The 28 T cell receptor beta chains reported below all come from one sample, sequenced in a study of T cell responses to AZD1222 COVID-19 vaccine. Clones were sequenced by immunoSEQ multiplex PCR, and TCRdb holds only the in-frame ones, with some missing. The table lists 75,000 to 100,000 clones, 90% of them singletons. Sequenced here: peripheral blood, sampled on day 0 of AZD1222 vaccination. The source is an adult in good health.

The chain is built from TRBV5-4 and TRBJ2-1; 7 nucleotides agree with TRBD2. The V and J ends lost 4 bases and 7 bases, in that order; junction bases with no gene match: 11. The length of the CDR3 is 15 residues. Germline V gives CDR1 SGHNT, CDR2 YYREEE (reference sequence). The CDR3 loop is CASSPEVLARNEQFF. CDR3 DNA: TGTGCCAGCAGCCCTGAGGTACTAGCGAGGAATGAGCAGTTCTTC.

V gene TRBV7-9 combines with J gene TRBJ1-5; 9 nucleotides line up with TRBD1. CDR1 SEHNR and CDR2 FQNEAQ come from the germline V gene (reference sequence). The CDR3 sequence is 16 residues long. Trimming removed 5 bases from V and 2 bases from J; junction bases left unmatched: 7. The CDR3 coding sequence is TGTGCCAGCAGCCTTACAGGGGGCGTTGGCAATCAGCCCCAGCATTTT. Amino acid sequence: CASSLTGGVGNQPQHF.

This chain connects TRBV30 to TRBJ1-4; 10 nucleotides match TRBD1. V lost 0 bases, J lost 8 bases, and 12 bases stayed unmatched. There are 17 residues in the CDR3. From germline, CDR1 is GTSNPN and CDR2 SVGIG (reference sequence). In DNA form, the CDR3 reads TGTGCCTGGAGTGTTCCTGGACAGGGGGGCTGGGGGGAAAAACTGTTTTTT. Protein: CAWSVPGQGGWGEKLFF.

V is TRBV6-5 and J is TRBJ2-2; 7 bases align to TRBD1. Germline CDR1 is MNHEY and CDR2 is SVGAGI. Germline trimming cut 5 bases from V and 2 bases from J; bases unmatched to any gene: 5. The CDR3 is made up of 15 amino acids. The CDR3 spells CASSTGQDNTGELFF. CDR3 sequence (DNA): TGTGCCAGCAGTACAGGACAGGATAACACCGGGGAGCTGTTTTTT.

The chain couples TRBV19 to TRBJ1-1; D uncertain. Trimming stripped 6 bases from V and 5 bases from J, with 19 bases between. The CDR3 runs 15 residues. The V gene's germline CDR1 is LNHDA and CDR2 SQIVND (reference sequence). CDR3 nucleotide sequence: TGTGCCAGTAGCCGAACCTCCCTCGGAGGGACTGAAGCTTTCTTT. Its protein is CASSRTSLGGTEAFF.

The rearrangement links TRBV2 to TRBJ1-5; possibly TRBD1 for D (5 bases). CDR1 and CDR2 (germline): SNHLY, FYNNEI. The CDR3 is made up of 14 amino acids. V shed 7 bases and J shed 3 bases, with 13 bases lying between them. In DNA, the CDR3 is TGTGCCAGCATGTCGCAGGGTCCCAATCAGCCCCAGCATTTT. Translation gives CASMSQGPNQPQHF. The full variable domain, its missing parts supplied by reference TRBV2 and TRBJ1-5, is EPEVTQTPSHQVTQMGQEVILRCVPISNHLYFYWYRQILGQKVEFLVSFYNNEISEKSEIFDDQFSVERPDGSNFTLKIRSTKLEDSAMYFCASMSQGPNQPQHFGDGTRLSIL.

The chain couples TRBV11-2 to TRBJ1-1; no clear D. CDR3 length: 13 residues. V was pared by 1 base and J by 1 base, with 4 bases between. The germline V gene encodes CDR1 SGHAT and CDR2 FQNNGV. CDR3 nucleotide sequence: TGTGCCAGCAGCTTAGGACGGAACACTGAAGCTTTCTTT. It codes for CASSLGRNTEAFF.

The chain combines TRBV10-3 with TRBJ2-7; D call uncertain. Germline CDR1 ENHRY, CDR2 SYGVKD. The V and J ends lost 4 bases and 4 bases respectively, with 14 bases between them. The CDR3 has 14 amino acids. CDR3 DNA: TGTGCCATCAGTGGCGGCAGCACCACATACGAGCAGTACTTC. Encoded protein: CAISGGSTTYEQYF.

The chain's CDR3 is CASSLGLPEQYF. For the CDR3, the DNA is TGTGCCAGCAGCTTAGGGCTCCCCGAGCAGTACTTC. This rearrangement joins TRBV7-8 to TRBJ2-7; D is undetermined. Germline V CDR1 and CDR2: SGHVS, FQNEAQ. V dropped 1 base and J dropped 6 bases, with 7 bases sitting between them. There are 12 residues in the CDR3.

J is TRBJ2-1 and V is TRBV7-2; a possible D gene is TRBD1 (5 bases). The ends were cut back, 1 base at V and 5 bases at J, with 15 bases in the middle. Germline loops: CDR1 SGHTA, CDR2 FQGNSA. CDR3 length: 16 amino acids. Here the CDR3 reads CASSLVFGQGNNEQFF. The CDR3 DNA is TGTGCCAGCAGCTTAGTCTTCGGCCAGGGTAACAATGAGCAGTTCTTC.

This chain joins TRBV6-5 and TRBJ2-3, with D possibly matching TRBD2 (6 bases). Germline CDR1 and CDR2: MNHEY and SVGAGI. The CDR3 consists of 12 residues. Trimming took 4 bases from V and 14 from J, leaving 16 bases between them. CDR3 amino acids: CASSLPGLPSYF. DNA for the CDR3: TGTGCCAGCAGTTTGCCGGGACTGCCGTCGTATTTT.

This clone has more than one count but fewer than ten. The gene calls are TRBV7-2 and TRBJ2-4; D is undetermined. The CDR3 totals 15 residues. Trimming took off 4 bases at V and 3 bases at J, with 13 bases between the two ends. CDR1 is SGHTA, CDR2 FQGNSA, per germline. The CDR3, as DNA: TGTGCCAGCAGCTCTGCGACTTTGGGCAAAAACATTCAGTACTTC. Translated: CASSSATLGKNIQYF.

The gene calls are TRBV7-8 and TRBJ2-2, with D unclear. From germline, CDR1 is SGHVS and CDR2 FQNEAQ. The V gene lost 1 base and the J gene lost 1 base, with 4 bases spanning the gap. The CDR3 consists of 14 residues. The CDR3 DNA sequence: TGTGCCAGCAGCTTAGTCAGGAACACCGGGGAGCTGTTTTTT. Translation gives CASSLVRNTGELFF.

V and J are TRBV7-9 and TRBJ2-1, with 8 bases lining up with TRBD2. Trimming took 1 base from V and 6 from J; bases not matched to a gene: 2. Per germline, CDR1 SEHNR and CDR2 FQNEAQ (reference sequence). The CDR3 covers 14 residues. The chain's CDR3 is CASSLGGTSNEQFF. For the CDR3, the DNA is TGTGCCAGCAGCTTAGGAGGGACTAGCAATGAGCAGTTCTTC.

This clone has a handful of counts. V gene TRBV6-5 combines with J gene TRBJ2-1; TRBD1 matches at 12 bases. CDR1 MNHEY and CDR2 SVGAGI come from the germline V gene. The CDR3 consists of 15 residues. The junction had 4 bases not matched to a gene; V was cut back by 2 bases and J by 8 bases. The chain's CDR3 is CASSYPGQGAHEQFF. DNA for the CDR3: TGTGCCAGCAGTTACCCGGGACAGGGGGCGCATGAGCAGTTCTTC.

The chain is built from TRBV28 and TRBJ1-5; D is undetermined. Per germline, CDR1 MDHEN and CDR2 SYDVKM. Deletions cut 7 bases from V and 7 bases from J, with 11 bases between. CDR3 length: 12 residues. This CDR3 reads CASKAGSQPQHF. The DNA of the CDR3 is TGTGCCAGCAAGGCGGGGAGCCAGCCCCAGCATTTT.

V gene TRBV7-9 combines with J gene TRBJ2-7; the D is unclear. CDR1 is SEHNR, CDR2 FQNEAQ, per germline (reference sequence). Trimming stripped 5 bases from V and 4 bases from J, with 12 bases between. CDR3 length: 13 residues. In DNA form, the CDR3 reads TGTGCCAGCAGCCGAGGAGCAGCATACGAGCAGTACTTC. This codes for CASSRGAAYEQYF.

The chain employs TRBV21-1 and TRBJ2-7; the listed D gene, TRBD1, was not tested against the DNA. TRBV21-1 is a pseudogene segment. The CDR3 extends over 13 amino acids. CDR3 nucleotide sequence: TGTGCCAGCAGTACGGGACACCACTACGAGCAGTACTTC. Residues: CASSTGHHYEQYF.

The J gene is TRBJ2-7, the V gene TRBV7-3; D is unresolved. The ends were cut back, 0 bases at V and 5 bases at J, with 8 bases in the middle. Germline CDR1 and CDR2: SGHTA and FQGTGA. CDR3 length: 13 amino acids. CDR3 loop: CASSLTLSNEQYF. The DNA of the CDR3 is TGTGCCAGCAGCTTAACGCTGAGCAACGAGCAGTACTTC.

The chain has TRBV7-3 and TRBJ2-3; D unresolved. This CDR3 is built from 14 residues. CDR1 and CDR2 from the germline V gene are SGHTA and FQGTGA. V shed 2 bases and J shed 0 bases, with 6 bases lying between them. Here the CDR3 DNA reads TGTGCCAGCAGCTTAGCATCCAGCACAGATACGCAGTATTTT. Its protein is CASSLASSTDTQYF.

CDR3 DNA: TGTGCCAGCAGCTTAGGGCCGGCCAGCGGGGCCTACGAGCAGTACTTC. It yields the protein CASSLGPASGAYEQYF. The chain carries TRBV7-6 and TRBJ2-7, with TRBD2 identical over 7 bases. After removal of 1 base from V and 2 bases from J, the junction contained 8 bases not matched to a gene. This CDR3 is 16 amino acids long. The germline gives CDR1 SGHVS, CDR2 FNYEAQ.

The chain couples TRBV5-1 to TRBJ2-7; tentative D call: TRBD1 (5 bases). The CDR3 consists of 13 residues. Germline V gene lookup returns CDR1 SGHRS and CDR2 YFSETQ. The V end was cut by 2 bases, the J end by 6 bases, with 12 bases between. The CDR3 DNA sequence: TGCGCCAGCAGCTTAGGCAGGGAAGGCGAGCAGTACTTC. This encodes CASSLGREGEQYF.

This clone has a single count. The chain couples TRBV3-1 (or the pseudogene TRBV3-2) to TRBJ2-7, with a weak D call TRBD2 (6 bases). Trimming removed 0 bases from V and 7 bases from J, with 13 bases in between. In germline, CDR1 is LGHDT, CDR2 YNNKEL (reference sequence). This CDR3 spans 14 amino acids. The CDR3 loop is CASSQDSGGGEQYF. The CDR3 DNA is TGTGCCAGCAGCCAAGATTCCGGGGGAGGTGAGCAGTACTTC.

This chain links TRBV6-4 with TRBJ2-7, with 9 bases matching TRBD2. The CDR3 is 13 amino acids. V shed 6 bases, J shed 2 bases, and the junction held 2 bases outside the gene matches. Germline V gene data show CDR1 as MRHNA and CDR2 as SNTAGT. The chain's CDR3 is CASRLAGPYEQYF. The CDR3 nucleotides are TGTGCCAGCAGACTAGCGGGTCCCTACGAGCAGTACTTC.

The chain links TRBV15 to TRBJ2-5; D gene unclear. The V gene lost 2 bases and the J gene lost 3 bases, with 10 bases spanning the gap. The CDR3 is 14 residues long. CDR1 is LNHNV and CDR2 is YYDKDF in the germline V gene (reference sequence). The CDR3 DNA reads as TGTGCCACCAGCAGAATCAACGTTGAAGAGACCCAGTACTTC. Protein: CATSRINVEETQYF.

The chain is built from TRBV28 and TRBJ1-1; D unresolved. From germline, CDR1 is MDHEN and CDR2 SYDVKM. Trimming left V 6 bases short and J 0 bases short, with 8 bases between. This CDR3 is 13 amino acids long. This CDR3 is CASRQALNTEAFF. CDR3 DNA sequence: TGTGCCAGCAGGCAGGCATTGAACACTGAAGCTTTCTTT.

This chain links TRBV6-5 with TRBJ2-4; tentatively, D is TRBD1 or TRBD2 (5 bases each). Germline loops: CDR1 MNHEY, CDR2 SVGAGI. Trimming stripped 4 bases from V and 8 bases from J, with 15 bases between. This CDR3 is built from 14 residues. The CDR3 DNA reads TGTGCCAGCAGTTTATCGGGACCGGGACACATTCAGTACTTC. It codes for CASSLSGPGHIQYF.

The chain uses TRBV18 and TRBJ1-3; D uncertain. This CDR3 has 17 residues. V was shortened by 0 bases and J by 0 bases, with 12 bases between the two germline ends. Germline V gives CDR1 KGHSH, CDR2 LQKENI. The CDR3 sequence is CASSPPSLSPSGNTIYF. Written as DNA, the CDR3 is TGTGCCAGCTCACCACCGAGCCTATCCCCCTCTGGAAACACCATATATTTT.